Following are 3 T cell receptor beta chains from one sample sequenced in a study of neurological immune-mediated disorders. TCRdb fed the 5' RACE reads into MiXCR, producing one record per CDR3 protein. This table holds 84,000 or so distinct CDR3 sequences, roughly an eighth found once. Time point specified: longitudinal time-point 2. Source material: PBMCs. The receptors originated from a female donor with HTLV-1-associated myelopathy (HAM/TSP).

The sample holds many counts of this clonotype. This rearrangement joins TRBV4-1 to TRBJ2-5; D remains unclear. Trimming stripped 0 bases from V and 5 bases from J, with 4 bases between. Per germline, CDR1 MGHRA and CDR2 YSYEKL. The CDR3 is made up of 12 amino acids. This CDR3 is CASSQDSETQYF. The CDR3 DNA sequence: TGCGCCAGCAGCCAAGATAGCGAGACCCAGTACTTC.

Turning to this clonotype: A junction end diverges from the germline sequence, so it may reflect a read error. The CDR3 here is CSARGGRGERYYNEQFF. CDR3 bases: TGCAGTGCTAGAGGAGGGAGAGGAGAGCGGTATTACAATGAACAGTTCTTC. The chain employs TRBV20-1 and TRBJ2-1, with D perhaps TRBD2 (5 bases). The CDR3 spans 17 residues. Germline CDR1 and CDR2: DFQATT and SNEGSKA (reference sequence).

The CDR3 sequence is CASSSWTADNEQFF. CDR3 nucleotide sequence: TGTGCCAGCAGCTCCTGGACTGCTGACAATGAGCAGTTCTTC. The rearrangement uses TRBV5-6 and TRBJ2-1, with a tentative D call TRBD2 (5 bases). Trimming took 3 bases from V and 5 from J, leaving 12 bases between them. This CDR3 contains 14 residues. Germline CDR1 SGHDT, CDR2 YYEEEE.